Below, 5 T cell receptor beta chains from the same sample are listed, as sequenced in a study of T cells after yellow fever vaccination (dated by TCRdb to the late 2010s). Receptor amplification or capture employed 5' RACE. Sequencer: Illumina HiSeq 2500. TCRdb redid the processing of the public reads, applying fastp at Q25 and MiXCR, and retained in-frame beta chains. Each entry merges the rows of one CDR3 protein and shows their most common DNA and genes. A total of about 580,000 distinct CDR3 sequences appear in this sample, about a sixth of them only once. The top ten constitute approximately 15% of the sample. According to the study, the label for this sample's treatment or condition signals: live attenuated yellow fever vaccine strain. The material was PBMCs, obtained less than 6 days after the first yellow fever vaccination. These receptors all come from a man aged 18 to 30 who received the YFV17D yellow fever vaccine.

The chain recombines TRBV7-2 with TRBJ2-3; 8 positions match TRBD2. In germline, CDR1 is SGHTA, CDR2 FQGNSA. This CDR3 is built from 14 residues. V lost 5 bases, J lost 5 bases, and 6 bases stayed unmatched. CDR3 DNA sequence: TGTGCCAGCAGCCCATGGACTAGCCAAGATACGCAGTATTTT. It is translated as CASSPWTSQDTQYF.

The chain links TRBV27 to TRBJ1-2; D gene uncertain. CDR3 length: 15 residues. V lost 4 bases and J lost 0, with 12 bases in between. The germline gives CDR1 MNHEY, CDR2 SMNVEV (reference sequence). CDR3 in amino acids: CASSSLTRTNYGYTF. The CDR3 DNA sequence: TGTGCCAGCAGTTCATTGACCCGGACTAACTATGGCTACACCTTC.

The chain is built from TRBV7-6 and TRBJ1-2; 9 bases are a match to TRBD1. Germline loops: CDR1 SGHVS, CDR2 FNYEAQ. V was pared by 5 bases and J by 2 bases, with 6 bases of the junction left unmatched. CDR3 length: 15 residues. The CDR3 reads CASSGTGGLNYGYTF. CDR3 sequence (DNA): TGTGCCAGCAGCGGCACAGGGGGCCTCAACTATGGCTACACCTTC.

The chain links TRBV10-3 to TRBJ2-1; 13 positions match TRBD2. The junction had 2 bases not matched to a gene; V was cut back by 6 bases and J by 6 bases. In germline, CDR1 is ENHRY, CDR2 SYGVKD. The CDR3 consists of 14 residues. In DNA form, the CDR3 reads TGTGCCATCAGACTAGCGGGGGGGCGCAATGAGCAGTTCTTC. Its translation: CAIRLAGGRNEQFF.

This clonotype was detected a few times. CDR3 residues: CASSRQYDQPQHF. CDR3 bases: TGTGCCAGCAGTCGACAATACGATCAGCCCCAGCATTTT. The chain is built from TRBV12-3 or TRBV12-4 and TRBJ1-5, with D hard to call. The germline V and J ends were trimmed by 5 bases and 5 bases, with 10 bases remaining between them. This CDR3 is 13 amino acids long.